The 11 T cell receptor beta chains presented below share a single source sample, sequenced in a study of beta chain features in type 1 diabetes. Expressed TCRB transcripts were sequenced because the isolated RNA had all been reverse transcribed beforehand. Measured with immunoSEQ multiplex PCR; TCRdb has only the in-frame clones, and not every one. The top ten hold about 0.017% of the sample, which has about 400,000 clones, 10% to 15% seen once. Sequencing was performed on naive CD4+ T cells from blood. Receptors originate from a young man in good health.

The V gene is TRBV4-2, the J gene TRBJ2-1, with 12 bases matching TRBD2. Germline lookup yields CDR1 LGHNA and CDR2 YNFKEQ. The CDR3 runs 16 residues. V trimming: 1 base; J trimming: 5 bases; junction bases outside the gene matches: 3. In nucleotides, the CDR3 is TGTGCCAGCAGCCAAGTAAGACTAGCGGGGGACAATGAGCAGTTCTTC. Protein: CASSQVRLAGDNEQFF.

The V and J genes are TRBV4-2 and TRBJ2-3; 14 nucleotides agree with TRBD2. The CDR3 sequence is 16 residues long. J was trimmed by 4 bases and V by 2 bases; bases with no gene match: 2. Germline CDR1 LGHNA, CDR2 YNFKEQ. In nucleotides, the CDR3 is TGTGCCAGCAGCCAAACGGGACTAGCGGGAGCAGATACGCAGTATTTT. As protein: CASSQTGLAGADTQYF.

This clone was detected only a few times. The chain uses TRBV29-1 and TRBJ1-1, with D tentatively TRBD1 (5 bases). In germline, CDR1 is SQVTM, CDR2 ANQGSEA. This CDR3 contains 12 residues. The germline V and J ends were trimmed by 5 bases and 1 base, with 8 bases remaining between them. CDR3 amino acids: CSVHRWNTEAFF. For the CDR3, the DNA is TGCAGCGTTCACAGGTGGAACACTGAAGCTTTCTTT.

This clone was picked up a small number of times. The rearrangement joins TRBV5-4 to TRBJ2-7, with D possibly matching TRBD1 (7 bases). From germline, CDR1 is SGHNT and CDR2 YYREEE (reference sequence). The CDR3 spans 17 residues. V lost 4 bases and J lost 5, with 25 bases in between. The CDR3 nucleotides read TGTGCCAGCAGCCACGGGGGATCGACAGGGACCAGCCACGAGCAGTACTTC. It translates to CASSHGGSTGTSHEQYF.

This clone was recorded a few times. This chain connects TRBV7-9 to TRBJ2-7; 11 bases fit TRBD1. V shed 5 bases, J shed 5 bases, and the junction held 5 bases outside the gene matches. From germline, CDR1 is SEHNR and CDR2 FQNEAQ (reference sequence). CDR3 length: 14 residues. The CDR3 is CASSARTGGDEQYF. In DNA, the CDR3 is TGTGCCAGCAGCGCACGGACAGGGGGCGACGAGCAGTACTTC.

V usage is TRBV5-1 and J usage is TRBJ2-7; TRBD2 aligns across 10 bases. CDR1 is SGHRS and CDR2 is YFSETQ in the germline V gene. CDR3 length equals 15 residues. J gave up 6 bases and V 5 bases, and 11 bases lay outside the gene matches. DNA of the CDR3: TGCGCCAGCAGAGAGGGTAGCGGGAGGTTTACCGAGCAGTACTTC. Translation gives CASREGSGRFTEQYF.

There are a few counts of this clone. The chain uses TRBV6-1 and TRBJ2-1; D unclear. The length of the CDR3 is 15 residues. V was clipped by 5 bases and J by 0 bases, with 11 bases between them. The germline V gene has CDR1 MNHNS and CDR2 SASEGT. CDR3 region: CASSKGPGSYNEQFF. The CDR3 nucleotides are TGTGCCAGCAGTAAAGGACCGGGCTCCTACAATGAGCAGTTCTTC.

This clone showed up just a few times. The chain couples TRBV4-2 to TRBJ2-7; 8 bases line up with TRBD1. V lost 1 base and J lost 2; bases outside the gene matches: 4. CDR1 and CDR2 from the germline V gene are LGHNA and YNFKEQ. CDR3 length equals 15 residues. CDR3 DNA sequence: TGTGCCAGCAGCCAAGGGGACAGGTCAACCTACGAGCAGTACTTC. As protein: CASSQGDRSTYEQYF.

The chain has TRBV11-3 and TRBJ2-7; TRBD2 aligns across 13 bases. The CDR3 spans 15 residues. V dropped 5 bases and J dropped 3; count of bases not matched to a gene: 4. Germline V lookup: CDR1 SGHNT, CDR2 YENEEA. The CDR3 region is CASSLGLAGDYEQYF. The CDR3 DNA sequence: TGTGCCAGCAGCCTAGGACTAGCGGGAGACTACGAGCAGTACTTC.

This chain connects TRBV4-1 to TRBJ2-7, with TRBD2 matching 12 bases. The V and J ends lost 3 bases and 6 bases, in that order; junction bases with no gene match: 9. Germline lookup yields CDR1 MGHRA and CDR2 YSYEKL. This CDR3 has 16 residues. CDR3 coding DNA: TGCGCCAGCAGCCAGGCCACTAGCGGGGGGCCTCGCGAGCAGTACTTC. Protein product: CASSQATSGGPREQYF.

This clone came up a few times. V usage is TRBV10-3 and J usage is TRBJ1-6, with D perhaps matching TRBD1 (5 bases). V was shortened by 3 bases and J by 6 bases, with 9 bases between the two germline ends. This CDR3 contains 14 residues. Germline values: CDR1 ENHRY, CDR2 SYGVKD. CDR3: CAISETGPNSPLHF. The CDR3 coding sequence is TGTGCCATCAGTGAAACAGGACCTAATTCACCCCTCCACTTT.